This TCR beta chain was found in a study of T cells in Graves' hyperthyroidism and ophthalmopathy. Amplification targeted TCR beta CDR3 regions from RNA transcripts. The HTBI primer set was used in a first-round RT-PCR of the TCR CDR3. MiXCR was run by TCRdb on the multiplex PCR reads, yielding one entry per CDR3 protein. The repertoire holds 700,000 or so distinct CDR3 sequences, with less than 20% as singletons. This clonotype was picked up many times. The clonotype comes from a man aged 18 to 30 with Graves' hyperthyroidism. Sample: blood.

In nucleotides, the CDR3 is TGTGCCAGCAGTTCCCAGGCAGGGATGCAGCCCCAGCATTTT. Translated, it gives CASSSQAGMQPQHF. V usage is TRBV7-6 and J usage is TRBJ1-5, with a possible D match to TRBD1 (5 bases). CDR3 length equals 14 residues. The V gene's germline CDR1 is SGHVS and CDR2 FNYEAQ. V lost 6 bases and J lost 7, with 16 bases in between.